This T cell receptor (beta chain) was identified during a study of blood T cell repertoires in COVID-19 (dated by TCRdb to the early 2020s). Turning to the overall study: Samples covering the acute and convalescent phases of COVID-19 were provided by collaborators in the United States, Italy and Spain. Where available, HLA class I and class II types were taken from metadata supplied by the sample provider and were not determined by assay-based typing. Subjects who had been exposed to COVID-19, were actively infected with it, or had recovered from it provided the deeply sampled blood TCRbeta repertoires that made up the dataset. The prospective study material was composed of cDNA or gDNA derived from T cells, B-cell-depleted T cells, or PBMCs. The repertoires were released in a freely available public database meant as a resource for research on the immune response to SARS-CoV-2. Samples were obtained from the ongoing ImmuneRACE study (first 160 participants) and from over a thousand subjects provided by 6 global collaborators. Nearly every sample came with metadata listing a de-identified subject ID, COVID-19 status, age in years and sex. On the study overall, not on this receptor specifically: How much clinical and demographic metadata was included differed by source and by participant, and the metadata was provided uncurated.

Each collaborating institution followed its own protocols to collect whole blood in K2EDTA tubes. For TCRbeta analysis, collaborators shipped samples in one of three forms: frozen whole blood, isolated PBMCs, or DNA extracted from either of those sample types. TCRbeta CDR3 regions were amplified from genomic DNA by means of the immunoSEQ Assay, a bias-controlled multiplex PCR. The paper's processing steps were these. The number of nucleated cells in each sample was estimated by amplification of reference gene primers within the assay. To quantify the absolute abundance of each unique TCRbeta CDR3 rearrangement, sequence reads were collapsed and filtered. Productive Simpson clonality was computed per sample as the square root of Simpson's diversity index over productive rearrangements. Imported from immuneACCESS, the table was reduced by TCRdb to in-frame sequences with V and J called. These copies leave out some clones; in studies compared against another copy, an unresolved V gene accounts for under half, and the cause of the remainder is not known. V, J and clone size were drawn from that table, and D and trimming were deduced from the DNA. This sample gives more than 200,000 clones in total; approximately 80% of them show up just once. Together, the top ten hold 3.5% to 5% of the sample.

As for this clone: Its antigen has not been determined. Per-base quality was not reported, and no clone a single base away is much larger than it.

The CDR3, from cysteine to phenylalanine, totals 14 residues. The kept DNA is CDR3 alone, 42 bases in frame from the first base. Taken from the germline V gene, the CDR1 and CDR2 loops are SGHVS and FQNEAQ. The junction shows trimming of 5 bases on V and 2 bases on J, plus 12 bases between the germline ends. This sequence uses TRBV7-8 and TRBJ1-2; the best D guess is TRBD1, with 5 bases matching. The receptor comes from a man in his sixties with acute or convalescent COVID-19. Source material: peripheral blood. The DNA sequence reads TGTGCCAGCAGCCTTCGGGGGGTGAACTATGGCTACACCTTC. Its translation reads: CASSLRGVNYGYTF. Joined to the reference TRBV7-8 and TRBJ1-2 proteins, this CDR3 gives the full variable domain: GAGVSQSPRYKVAKRGQDVALRCDPISGHVSLFWYQQALGQGPEFLTYFQNEAQLDKSGLPSDRFFAERPEGSVSTLKIQRTQQEDSAVYLCASSLRGVNYGYTFGSGTRLTVV.